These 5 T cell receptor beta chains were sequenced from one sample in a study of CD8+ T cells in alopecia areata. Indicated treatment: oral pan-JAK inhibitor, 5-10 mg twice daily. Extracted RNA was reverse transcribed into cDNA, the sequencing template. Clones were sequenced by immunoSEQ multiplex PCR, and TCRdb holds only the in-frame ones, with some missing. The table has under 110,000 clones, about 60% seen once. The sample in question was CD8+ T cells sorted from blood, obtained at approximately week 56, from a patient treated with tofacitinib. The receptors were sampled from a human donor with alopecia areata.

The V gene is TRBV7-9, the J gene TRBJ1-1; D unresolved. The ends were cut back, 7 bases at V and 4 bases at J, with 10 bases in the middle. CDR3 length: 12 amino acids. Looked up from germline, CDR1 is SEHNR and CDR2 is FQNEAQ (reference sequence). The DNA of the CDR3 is TGTGCCAGCATCAGCTCTCTCACTGAAGCTTTCTTT. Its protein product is CASISSLTEAFF.

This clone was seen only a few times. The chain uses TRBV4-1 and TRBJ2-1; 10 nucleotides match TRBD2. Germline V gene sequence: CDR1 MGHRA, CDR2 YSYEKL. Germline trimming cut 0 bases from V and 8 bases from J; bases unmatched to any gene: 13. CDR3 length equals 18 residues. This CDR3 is CASSQEPSGGAERDEQFF. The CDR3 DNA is TGCGCCAGCAGCCAAGAGCCTAGCGGGGGCGCGGAGAGAGATGAGCAGTTCTTC.

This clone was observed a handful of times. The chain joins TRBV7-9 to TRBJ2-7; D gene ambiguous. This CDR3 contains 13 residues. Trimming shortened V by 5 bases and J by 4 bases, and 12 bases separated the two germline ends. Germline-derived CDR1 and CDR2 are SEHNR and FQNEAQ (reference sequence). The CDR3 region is CASSPFMEYEQYF. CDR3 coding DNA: TGTGCCAGCAGCCCTTTCATGGAGTACGAGCAGTACTTC.

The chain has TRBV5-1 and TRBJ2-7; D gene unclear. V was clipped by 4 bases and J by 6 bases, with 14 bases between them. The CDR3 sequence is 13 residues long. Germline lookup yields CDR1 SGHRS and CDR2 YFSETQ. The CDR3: CASSPTGLLEQYF. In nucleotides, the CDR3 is TGCGCCAGCAGCCCTACTGGGCTCCTCGAGCAGTACTTC.

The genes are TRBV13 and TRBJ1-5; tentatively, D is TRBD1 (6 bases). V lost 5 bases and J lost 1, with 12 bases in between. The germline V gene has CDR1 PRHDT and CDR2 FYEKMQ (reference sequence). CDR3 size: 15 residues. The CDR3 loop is CASSTHRESNQPQHF. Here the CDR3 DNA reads TGTGCCAGCAGCACCCACAGGGAGAGCAATCAGCCCCAGCATTTT.